This T cell receptor beta chain was identified during a study of T cell responses to AZD1222 COVID-19 vaccine. Repertoires were generated with immunoSEQ multiplex PCR, while TCRdb's copy carries only in-frame clones and drops some. The data hold 200,000 or so clones, with about 93% observed a single time. Pooled together were second doses at about 4 or about 12 weeks. The V end lost 4 bases, the J end lost 0 bases, and 9 bases lay between the germline ends. Germline CDR1 is MDHEN and CDR2 is SYDVKM. This CDR3 comprises 14 residues. General study findings and limits: In a largely white British group with more females than males, clonal diversity was possibly underestimated. Per reports, nearly half of all spike-specific TCRs target regions that are unmutated in variants. Increases in Spike-specific TCR breadth and depth were seen after two AZD1222 doses.

Details on this clone: Antigen unknown.

The sample in question was peripheral blood, obtained 28 days after the second AZD1222 dose. The rearrangement links TRBV28 to TRBJ1-1, with TRBD1 as a possible D gene (5 bases). This receptor was taken from an adult who received the AZD1222 COVID-19 vaccine. CDR3 sequence reads: CASSWGTLNTEAFF. The CDR3 region has the DNA TGTGCCAGCAGTTGGGGGACGCTGAACACTGAAGCTTTCTTT.